Listed here are 7 T cell receptor beta chains from one sample, sequenced in a study of shared clonotypes between healthy human individuals. Generated by immunoSEQ multiplex PCR, the TCRdb table keeps only in-frame clones and is missing some. The sample has some 1,100,000 clones, about four fifths seen once; the top ten hold under 0.6%. What was sequenced was memory CD4+ T cells from PBMCs. The sample's subset: CD45RA-negative fraction. The receptors originated from a man between 18 and 29 years old in good health. Some clones in this sample may be carry-over from other donors' samples.

This clone appeared many times. Other nucleotide sequences from this sample produce the same CDR3. The gene calls are TRBV30 and TRBJ2-3; D might be TRBD1 (6 bases). CDR1 and CDR2 from the germline V gene are GTSNPN and SVGIG (reference sequence). This CDR3 has 13 amino acids. Trimming pared 0 bases from V and 4 bases from J, leaving 8 bases between. The CDR3 sequence: CAWSVPGADTQYF. CDR3 sequence (DNA): TGTGCCTGGAGTGTTCCAGGGGCAGATACGCAGTATTTT. The full variable domain, in which reference TRBV30 and TRBJ2-3 provide the parts outside the CDR3, is SQTIHQWPATLVQPVGSPLSLECTVEGTSNPNLYWYRQAAGRGLQLLFYSVGIGQISSEVPQNLSASRPQDRQFILSSKKLLLSDSGFYLCAWSVPGADTQYFGPGTRLTVL.

In this sample, this clone turned up once. The V gene is TRBV15, the J gene TRBJ2-7; 12 nucleotides agree with TRBD1. The ends lost 5 bases at V and 4 bases at J; junction bases unmatched: 6. CDR1 and CDR2 (germline): LNHNV, YYDKDF (reference sequence). The CDR3 runs 15 residues. This CDR3 reads CATSGGQGASYEQYF. The CDR3 nucleotides are TGTGCCACCAGCGGGGGACAGGGGGCGTCTTACGAGCAGTACTTC.

This clone was seen at least ten times. This chain links TRBV9 with TRBJ2-3, with D uncertain. CDR1 SGDLS and CDR2 YYNGEE come from the germline V gene. This CDR3 spans 15 amino acids. Trimming shortened V by 3 bases and J by 6 bases, and 17 bases separated the two germline ends. The chain's CDR3 is CASSGYEKAWDTQYF. CDR3 in DNA: TGTGCCAGCAGCGGATACGAGAAAGCATGGGATACGCAGTATTTT.

V is TRBV5-1 and J is TRBJ2-7; a possible D gene is TRBD1 (6 bases). Trimming took off 4 bases at V and 4 bases at J, with 18 bases between the two ends. The CDR3 loop spans 15 amino acids. Germline V lookup: CDR1 SGHRS, CDR2 YFSETQ. The CDR3 protein is CASSPGELDLYEQYF. CDR3 bases: TGCGCCAGCAGCCCAGGGGAACTAGACTTATACGAGCAGTACTTC.

V gene TRBV11-2 combines with J gene TRBJ1-5; no reliable D call. V gave up 5 bases and J gave up 3 bases, with 8 bases separating them. This CDR3 has 13 amino acids. Germline V gives CDR1 SGHAT, CDR2 FQNNGV. CDR3 in DNA: TGTGCCAGCAGCCCTTGGGTCAATCAGCCCCAGCATTTT. Encoded protein: CASSPWVNQPQHF.

This rearrangement joins TRBV7-8 to TRBJ2-5; unclear D gene. Germline V gene data show CDR1 as SGHVS and CDR2 as FQNEAQ. V lost 3 bases and J lost 5, with 7 bases in between. CDR3 size: 12 residues. This chain's CDR3 is CASSFAGETQYF. As DNA, the CDR3 is TGTGCCAGCAGCTTTGCCGGGGAGACCCAGTACTTC. Full variable domain (outside the CDR3, taken from reference TRBV7-8 and TRBJ2-5): GAGVSQSPRYKVAKRGQDVALRCDPISGHVSLFWYQQALGQGPEFLTYFQNEAQLDKSGLPSDRFFAERPEGSVSTLKIQRTQQEDSAVYLCASSFAGETQYFGPGTRLLVL.

V gene TRBV18 combines with J gene TRBJ2-5; D call uncertain. Trimming removed 2 bases from V and 3 bases from J, with 7 bases in between. CDR1 KGHSH and CDR2 LQKENI come from the germline V gene. The CDR3 length is 13 residues. This CDR3 is CASSPLQKETQYF. For the CDR3, the DNA is TGTGCCAGCTCACCATTGCAGAAAGAGACCCAGTACTTC.